This T cell receptor beta chain was captured in a study of graft-versus-host responses after intestinal transplantation. For this clone: Its target is unknown.

CDR1 is MNHEY, CDR2 SVGAGI, per germline. The CDR3 contains 13 residues. V was clipped by 2 bases and J by 3 bases, with 8 bases between them. Sequencing used immunoSEQ multiplex PCR; TCRdb keeps in-frame clones, though not all of them. In the table there are 80,000 or so clones, approximately 92% of which are singletons. General study findings and limits: Within allografts, high graft-versus-host to host-versus-graft clonal ratios were seen among patients with graft-donor T cell macrochimerism. Peak levels of circulating GvH clones tracked with early post-transplant HvG declines.

The source of this sequence is a human patient who received an intestinal transplant, so some T cells may come from the graft donor. The sample was PBMCs, taken 98 days after intestinal transplantation. The chain links TRBV6-5 to TRBJ2-7; no clear D gene. CDR3 sequence reads: CASSYGRYYEQYF. CDR3 nucleotides: TGTGCCAGCAGTTACGGGCGGTACTACGAGCAGTACTTC.